This T cell receptor (beta chain) was captured in a study of CD8+CD57+ T cells in acquired aplastic anemia. Study context: Sorted CD4+ and CD8+ cells gave an average of roughly 3.5 ug of DNA. Study results and limitations: The number of CD8+ CDR3 sequences shared by patients and controls was around 30.

The CDR3 is 14 amino acids. After removal of 1 base from V and 4 bases from J, the junction contained 2 bases not matched to a gene. Germline V gene data show CDR1 as SGHAT and CDR2 as FQDESV (reference sequence). An expansion of CD8+CD57+ cells by flow cytometry had been shown in patients chosen for sequencing. Prior therapy had not been administered to any patient at the time of blood sampling. Profiles of TCR beta VDJ and CDR3 were generated from a genomic DNA template. TCRdb reanalysed the reads using MiXCR and keeps one entry per CDR3 protein. The sample holds 200,000 or so distinct CDR3 sequences, under 55% seen once. A few counts support this clonotype. Its cognate antigen is unknown.

The chain links TRBV11-1 to TRBJ2-3, with 7 bases matching TRBD2. Input material: sorted CD4+, CD8+, or CD8+CD57+ T cells (not recorded which) from PBMCs. The receptor was derived from a human donor with aplastic anemia. The CDR3: CASSLGAGADTQYF. The CDR3, as DNA: TGTGCCAGCAGCTTAGGGGCGGGGGCAGATACGCAGTATTTT. Full variable domain (missing parts from reference TRBV11-1 and TRBJ2-3): EAEVAQSPRYKITEKSQAVAFWCDPISGHATLYWYRQILGQGPELLVQFQDESVVDDSQLPKDRFSAERLKGVDSTLKIQPAELGDSAMYLCASSLGAGADTQYFGPGTRLTVL.